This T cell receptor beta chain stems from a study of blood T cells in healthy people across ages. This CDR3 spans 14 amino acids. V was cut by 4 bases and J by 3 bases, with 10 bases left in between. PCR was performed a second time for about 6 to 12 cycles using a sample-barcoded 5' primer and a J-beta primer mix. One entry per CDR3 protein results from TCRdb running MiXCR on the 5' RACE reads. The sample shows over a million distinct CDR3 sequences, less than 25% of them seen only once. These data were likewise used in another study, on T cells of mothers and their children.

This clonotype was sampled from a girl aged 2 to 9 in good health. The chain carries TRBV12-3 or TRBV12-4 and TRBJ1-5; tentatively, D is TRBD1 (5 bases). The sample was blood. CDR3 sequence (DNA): TGTGCCAGCAGTTCGCAGGGAACCAATCAGCCCCAGCATTTT. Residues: CASSSQGTNQPQHF.